The text below deals with one T cell receptor beta chain. The CDR3 totals 12 residues. The junction had 2 bases not matched to a gene; V was cut back by 4 bases and J by 5 bases. The germline CDR1 and CDR2 sequences are LNHDA and SQIVND (reference sequence). This sample was taken from a study of blood T cell repertoires in COVID-19. Sequenced by immunoSEQ multiplex PCR; TCRdb stores in-frame clones only, minus some. This table has over 150,000 clones, 88% appearing once. This receptor was taken from a woman younger than 30 who had recovered from COVID-19. This chain links TRBV19 with TRBJ2-7; 7 bases agree with TRBD2. Sequenced sample: PBMCs or T cells enriched from blood (not recorded which). For the CDR3, the DNA is TGTGCCAGTAGTAAGGGACTAAACGAGCAGTACTTC. This gives the protein CASSKGLNEQYF.